The 28 T cell receptor beta chains given below trace back to one sample, sequenced in a study of monozygotic twins with inflammatory bowel disease. TCRdb reprocessed the 5' RACE reads, keeping one entry per CDR3 protein, no DNA. This repertoire includes approximately 150,000 distinct CDR3 sequences. Sequenced material: blood. The source is a human donor with ulcerative colitis or Crohn's disease, or a healthy co-twin of an affected twin (not recorded which).

The J gene is TRBJ2-3, the V gene TRBV5-1; TCRdb proposes TRBD1, but this gene call is untestable without DNA. The CDR3 is 17 amino acids. Germline values: CDR1 SGHRS, CDR2 YFSETQ. CDR3 sequence reads: CASSHQGQGPSTDTQYF.

The CDR3 region is CASSFKETQYF. The chain uses TRBV7-9 and TRBJ2-5. The CDR3 spans 11 residues. Germline CDR1 SEHNR, CDR2 FQNEAQ (reference sequence).

The gene calls are TRBV19 and TRBJ1-2. Germline values: CDR1 LNHDA, CDR2 SQIVND (reference sequence). The CDR3 extends over 17 amino acids. The CDR3 spells CASSISATGRGNYGYTF.

The chain links TRBV7-6 to TRBJ1-6. The CDR3 contains 13 residues. Germline lookup yields CDR1 SGHVS and CDR2 FNYEAQ. CDR3 sequence reads: CASSYLGLSPLHF.

This rearrangement joins TRBV9 to TRBJ2-2; absent DNA, TCRdb's TRBD2 call cannot be checked. Germline V gives CDR1 SGDLS, CDR2 YYNGEE. The CDR3 runs 20 residues. CDR3 protein: CASSVGRGVAGGQNTGELFF.

The gene calls are TRBV5-1 and TRBJ2-1; there is no DNA to check the TCRdb D call of TRBD2. The CDR3 is made up of 14 amino acids. Germline V lookup: CDR1 SGHRS, CDR2 YFSETQ. The CDR3 protein is CASRVSGGPIEQFF.

J is TRBJ1-6 and V is TRBV12-3 or TRBV12-4; TCRdb returns TRBD1, unconfirmable since there is no DNA. This CDR3 spans 13 amino acids. The CDR3 sequence: CASSPQLDSPLHF.

This rearrangement joins TRBV9 to TRBJ2-2; TCRdb reports TRBD2, a call that lacks DNA to check it against. The germline CDR1 and CDR2 sequences are SGDLS and YYNGEE. The CDR3 extends over 16 amino acids. CDR3 sequence: CASSVRLAENTGELFF.

V is TRBV4-1 and J is TRBJ1-1; TCRdb calls TRBD1, which cannot be checked without DNA. CDR1 and CDR2 from the germline V gene are MGHRA and YSYEKL. The CDR3 extends over 14 amino acids. CDR3 protein: CASSTRQGAGEAFF.

The chain carries TRBV5-1 and TRBJ2-7; TCRdb lists TRBD1, though no DNA is available to test this call. The CDR3 has 18 amino acids. Germline CDR1 SGHRS, CDR2 YFSETQ. The CDR3: CASSPPGTGEFYSYEQYF.

The chain's CDR3 is CASKKTEEYEQYF. The chain combines TRBV5-1 with TRBJ2-7; TCRdb selects TRBD1, and the lack of DNA leaves this call unchecked. There are 13 residues in the CDR3. Germline CDR1 SGHRS, CDR2 YFSETQ.

The chain is built from TRBV20-1 and TRBJ2-3; TCRdb gives TRBD2 as the D gene, but with no DNA this cannot be confirmed. Germline values: CDR1 DFQATT, CDR2 SNEGSKA (reference sequence). The CDR3 is made up of 17 amino acids. Here the CDR3 reads CSARATGLLTITDTQYF.

The rearrangement uses TRBV15 and TRBJ2-2. This CDR3 contains 14 residues. CDR1 LNHNV and CDR2 YYDKDF come from the germline V gene (reference sequence). CDR3 sequence: CATSEHSNTGELFF.

The chain couples TRBV29-1 to TRBJ2-7. Germline lookup yields CDR1 SQVTM and CDR2 ANQGSEA. The CDR3 is 12 amino acids. CDR3 residues: CSVELNVYEQYF.

This chain joins TRBV5-5 and TRBJ1-6; TCRdb names TRBD1, which stays unverified in the absence of DNA. CDR3 length equals 17 residues. Per germline, CDR1 SGHKS and CDR2 YYEKEE (reference sequence). The CDR3: CASSLEGFRTENSPLHF.

V is TRBV12-3 or TRBV12-4 and J is TRBJ1-2. The CDR3 sequence is 13 residues long. This chain's CDR3 is CASSLMTAYGYTF.

The rearrangement links TRBV20-1 to TRBJ1-6; TCRdb reports TRBD1, a call that lacks DNA to check it against. The CDR3 loop spans 15 amino acids. Looked up from germline, CDR1 is DFQATT and CDR2 is SNEGSKA (reference sequence). The CDR3 sequence: CSARGQGAFNSPLHF.

This chain connects TRBV5-1 to TRBJ1-4. This CDR3 has 13 residues. CDR1 is SGHRS and CDR2 is YFSETQ in the germline V gene. CDR3 sequence reads: CASSLNGDEKLFF. The complete variable domain, with remaining parts taken from reference TRBV5-1 and TRBJ1-4, reads KAGVTQTPRYLIKTRGQQVTLSCSPISGHRSVSWYQQTPGQGLQFLFEYFSETQRNKGNFPGRFSGRQFSNSRSEMNVSTLELGDSALYLCASSLNGDEKLFFGSGTQLSVL.

The chain employs TRBV6-6 and TRBJ1-4. This CDR3 contains 12 residues. Germline CDR1 is MNHNY and CDR2 is SVGAGI (reference sequence). CDR3 sequence reads: CASTRGREKLFF.

This chain connects TRBV29-1 to TRBJ2-7; TCRdb proposes TRBD2, but this gene call is untestable without DNA. This CDR3 contains 14 residues. Germline V gene data show CDR1 as SQVTM and CDR2 as ANQGSEA. The chain's CDR3 is CSVELAGVEYEQYF.

The chain employs TRBV20-1 and TRBJ1-1; TCRdb selects TRBD1, and the lack of DNA leaves this call unchecked. CDR3 length: 13 amino acids. Germline CDR1 DFQATT, CDR2 SNEGSKA (reference sequence). The CDR3 sequence is CSASPTGNTEAFF.

This chain connects TRBV5-1 to TRBJ2-7. Germline assignment: CDR1 SGHRS and CDR2 YFSETQ. This CDR3 is 14 amino acids long. This chain's CDR3 is CASSLVVQGDEQYF.

The genes are TRBV29-1 and TRBJ1-1; TCRdb's D call, TRBD1, is unchecked because there is no DNA. CDR1 SQVTM and CDR2 ANQGSEA come from the germline V gene. This CDR3 contains 14 residues. CDR3 protein: CSVDVSPGNTEAFF.

The rearrangement joins TRBV6-6 to TRBJ2-1; TCRdb outputs TRBD1, but without DNA this stays unchecked. Germline CDR1 reads MNHNY; CDR2 reads SVGAGI (reference sequence). This CDR3 contains 14 residues. CDR3 residues: CASSYSGQNNEQFF.

The chain couples TRBV6-1 to TRBJ2-7; the D gene TCRdb calls, TRBD1, cannot be checked with no DNA. Germline V gene data show CDR1 as MNHNS and CDR2 as SASEGT. There are 14 residues in the CDR3. CDR3 sequence reads: CASSDRVGSYEQYF.

This chain joins TRBV12-3 or TRBV12-4 and TRBJ2-7; checking the TCRdb D call of TRBD1 is not possible without DNA. This CDR3 comprises 15 residues. The CDR3 is CASSKPGTGVYEQYF.

The V call is TRBV27, the J call TRBJ1-1; absent DNA, TCRdb's TRBD1 call cannot be checked. CDR1 is MNHEY, CDR2 SMNVEV, per germline (reference sequence). The CDR3 consists of 13 residues. CDR3 sequence: CATPEGGYTEAFF.

The chain joins TRBV6-1 to TRBJ2-7. The CDR3 contains 12 residues. Germline values: CDR1 MNHNS, CDR2 SASEGT. CDR3: CASSPQTYEQYF.